This record concerns one T cell receptor (beta chain) sequence. Its recognized antigen is unknown. Within one base of it there is no much larger clone, and no base qualities were kept. This specimen belongs to a study of shared clonotypes between healthy human individuals (dated by TCRdb to 2020 to 2022). About the investigation overall: A few men and a couple of women, aged 18 to 49 years, made up the cohort. For each donor, three plates each were used for CD4 naive and CD4 memory, two plates were used for CD8 naive, and one plate was used for CD8 memory. Blood TCR repertoires of five healthy adults were deeply sequenced to estimate repertoire size and the extent of clonotype sharing between individuals. To increase sequencing depth and limit assay-specific biases, TCR repertoire library preparation and sequencing were carried out by different laboratories using diverse techniques. Each donor's leukapheresis produced roughly between about 0.85 and 10 billion PBMCs.

Donors were healthy HIV-negative adults with no recently reported acute infections or vaccinations. Every donor was a Caucasian adult residing in Nashville, Tennessee, USA. Magnetic negative selection was used to enrich CD4+ T cells, after which naive cells were positively selected on CD45RA and the negative fraction became the memory subset. Blood was obtained by leukapheresis, after which PBMCs were separated by Ficoll-Histopaque density gradient centrifugation and cryopreserved in liquid nitrogen vapor phase. Analytical flow cytometry was used to check the purity and quantity of every magnetically sorted T cell population. From each sorted fraction, genomic DNA was isolated and quantified by UV absorbance on a Nanodrop 2000c. The study at large found these results: Higher generation probabilities were observed for clonotypes shared by all four sorted-subset donors than for non-shared clonotypes. Only blood was sampled, and tissue TCR repertoires likely differ from those in blood. Estimated clonotype richness was generally larger for naive than for memory subsets. Pairwise subsampling led to the expectation that sequencing depth would affect the degree of clonotype sharing among donors. The small number of donors limited the genetic and exposure-history diversity represented. Rarefaction of sorted-subset datasets indicated incomplete sequencing despite the large sequencing depth. Across four donors, roughly 5.1% of naive CD4, roughly 3.5% of naive CD8, approximately 2.5% of memory CD4, and under 0.45% of memory CD8 clonotypes were shared.

In the germline V gene, CDR1 corresponds to SGHRS and CDR2 to YFSETQ. Its CDR3 holds 20 amino acids, cysteine through phenylalanine. Only CDR3 DNA is held: 60 bases, read in frame from base 1. V ends up 0 bases short and J 5 bases short, with an unmatched junction base count of 16. TCR CDR3 regions were amplified from genomic DNA by multiplex PCR using the deep immunoSEQ assay. Genomic DNA extracted from each cell subset was distributed evenly over all wells of several immunoSEQ 96-well plates, and each plate served as one replicate. For sorted subsets, 200 to 250 ng of genomic DNA, equivalent to 25,000 to 35,000 T cell genomes, went into each replicate PCR. The purified libraries were quantified using a Qubit 3.0 fluorometer, sized with a Bioanalyzer 2100, and then quantified again using the KAPA Library Quantification kit. Each immunoSEQ 96-well plate was sequenced on its own single-read 150-cycle Illumina NextSeq 550 flow cell. On the study's bioinformatics: The immunoSEQ output contained only junctional sequences without quality scores, so filtering could not match that applied to full-length reads. Sequences were annotated with PyIR, a Python wrapper for IgBLAST v1.9, using IMGT germline references to assign V/J genes and CDR3. Reads were filtered out if the reads had weak V/J assignments (E-value above 1e-6), no CDR3, stop codons, out-of-frame junctions, or ambiguous translated residues. V3J clonotypes were defined by identical inferred V gene, J gene, and CDR3 amino acid sequence. The percentage overlap between two repertoires was calculated by dividing the number of shared unique clonotypes by the size of the smaller repertoire. RTK rarefaction, the Chao1 estimator, and Recon v2.1 estimates of unobserved clonotypes were used to assess repertoire richness. Generation probabilities were computed with OLGA for all TCRbeta clonotypes obtained by the gDNA method from several donors. In TCRdb, the immuneACCESS table is reduced to in-frame sequences with V and J assigned. These tables do not hold every clone; where another copy was compared, an unresolved V gene accounts for under half, and the others remain unexplained. For V, J and clone size, that table is used; D and trimming come from the DNA. In all, the sample holds 2,500,000 or so clones, and about 92% of those were seen once. The ten top clones hold over 0.12% of the sample.

Sequenced: naive CD4+ T cells sorted from blood. The cell subset or site label for this specimen denotes: CD45RA+ positively selected. The TCR comes from a man aged 18 to 35 in good health. The V gene is TRBV5-1 and the J gene is TRBJ2-7, with 14 central nucleotides matching TRBD2. The CDR3: CASSLGGLAGEKGQGNEQYF. The DNA is TGCGCCAGCAGCTTGGGGGGACTAGCGGGAGAGAAAGGCCAGGGGAACGAGCAGTACTTC. Beyond the CDR3, the reference TRBV5-1 and TRBJ2-7 genes provide the residues; the full variable domain reads: KAGVTQTPRYLIKTRGQQVTLSCSPISGHRSVSWYQQTPGQGLQFLFEYFSETQRNKGNFPGRFSGRQFSNSRSEMNVSTLELGDSALYLCASSLGGLAGEKGQGNEQYFGPGTRLTVT.